One and the same sample provided the 13 T cell receptor beta chains below, sequenced in a study of blood T cell repertoires in COVID-19. Method: immunoSEQ multiplex PCR; TCRdb's copy keeps in-frame clones and lacks some. The table lists some 300,000 clones, 75% to 90% of them singletons. Sequencing was performed on PBMCs or T cells enriched from blood (not recorded which). These receptors all stem from a middle-aged woman who had recovered from COVID-19.

The chain carries TRBV18 and TRBJ1-4; D unclear. Trimming removed 3 bases at V and 6 bases at J, with 17 bases between. CDR3 length: 16 residues. CDR1 is KGHSH, CDR2 LQKENI, per germline. The CDR3 DNA reads TGTGCCAGCTCACCTAAGGACGGCGGAGGAGATGAAAAACTGTTTTTT. This translates into CASSPKDGGGDEKLFF.

The chain has TRBV7-2 and TRBJ1-2; 9 positions match TRBD1. This CDR3 is built from 14 residues. Germline V lookup: CDR1 SGHTA, CDR2 FQGNSA. Trimming at V came to 5 bases and at J to 2 bases, leaving 3 bases not matched to a gene. DNA for the CDR3: TGTGCCAGCAGCCAGGACAGGGGCAACTATGGCTACACCTTC. Translating it yields CASSQDRGNYGYTF.

The chain joins TRBV11-2 to TRBJ2-3; D is perhaps TRBD1 (5 bases). Per germline, CDR1 SGHAT and CDR2 FQNNGV. Trimming removed 5 bases from V and 3 bases from J, with 12 bases in between. The CDR3 consists of 14 residues. CDR3 residues: CASSPRQLTDTQYF. The CDR3 bases are TGTGCCAGCAGCCCCCGACAGTTGACAGATACGCAGTATTTT.

V is TRBV5-6 and J is TRBJ1-5; 9 nucleotides line up with TRBD1. Germline V gives CDR1 SGHDT, CDR2 YYEEEE. The V gene end was trimmed by 4 bases and the J gene end by 0 bases; junction bases not matched to a gene: 5. The length of the CDR3 is 16 residues. CDR3 DNA sequence: TGTGCCAGCAGCAGACAGGGGGGAAATAGCAATCAGCCCCAGCATTTT. Protein: CASSRQGGNSNQPQHF.

V gene TRBV7-2 combines with J gene TRBJ1-1; possible D gene TRBD1, 5 bases. The CDR3 is 15 residues long. Trimming pared 5 bases from V and 1 base from J, leaving 14 bases between. Per germline, CDR1 SGHTA and CDR2 FQGNSA. The CDR3 sequence is CASSRETTGNTEAFF. CDR3 coding DNA: TGTGCCAGCAGCCGGGAGACCACAGGGAACACTGAAGCTTTCTTT.

V gene TRBV5-8 combines with J gene TRBJ1-2; the D gene is possibly TRBD1 (6 bases). This CDR3 comprises 14 residues. CDR1 is SGHTS, CDR2 YDEGEE, per germline. Trimming left V 0 bases short and J 8 bases short, with 14 bases between. The CDR3 reads CASSLVGGRRGYTF. CDR3 in DNA: TGTGCCAGCAGCTTGGTTGGGGGCCGTAGAGGCTACACCTTC.

The chain links TRBV7-9 to TRBJ2-1, with 7 nucleotides matching TRBD2. The V segment lost 5 bases and the J segment 9 bases; nucleotides outside the gene matches: 4. Germline loops: CDR1 SEHNR, CDR2 FQNEAQ (reference sequence). This CDR3 region has 12 residues. CDR3 sequence reads: CASSQTSTEQFF. For the CDR3, the DNA is TGTGCCAGCAGCCAGACTAGCACTGAGCAGTTCTTC.

Comment on this clone: At the DNA level, this CDR3 is encoded by other sequences in the same sample as well. The chain is built from TRBV30 and TRBJ1-6, with unresolved D. From germline, CDR1 is GTSNPN and CDR2 SVGIG (reference sequence). The length of the CDR3 is 13 residues. V was trimmed by 4 bases and J by 4 bases, leaving 8 bases between them. The CDR3 DNA is TGTGCCTGGACTGGCGGATATAATTCACCCCTCCACTTT. Translation: CAWTGGYNSPLHF.

The gene calls are TRBV30 and TRBJ2-7; tentatively, D is TRBD1 (6 bases). This CDR3 has 13 amino acids. The germline V and J ends were trimmed by 2 bases and 4 bases, with 12 bases remaining between them. CDR1 GTSNPN and CDR2 SVGIG come from the germline V gene (reference sequence). The CDR3, as DNA: TGTGCCTGGAGTTATGGACAGCGGTACGAGCAGTACTTC. The encoded protein is CAWSYGQRYEQYF.

V and J are TRBV28 and TRBJ1-2; D is unresolved. Germline CDR1 is MDHEN and CDR2 is SYDVKM. Trimming removed 3 bases from V and 7 bases from J, with 15 bases in between. The CDR3 spans 14 residues. The DNA of the CDR3 is TGTGCCAGCAGTTTCATCACGGTAGGGAGTGGCTACACCTTC. Its translation is CASSFITVGSGYTF.

The chain joins TRBV11-2 to TRBJ1-5; D unclear. The germline gives CDR1 SGHAT, CDR2 FQNNGV. This CDR3 has 15 residues. V was pared by 5 bases and J by 3 bases, with 14 bases between. CDR3 in DNA: TGTGCCAGCAGCCCAGGCGGGGTACTCAATCAGCCCCAGCATTTT. Translation gives CASSPGGVLNQPQHF.

The chain employs TRBV11-3 and TRBJ1-1; D unresolved. Germline-derived CDR1 and CDR2 are SGHNT and YENEEA. CDR3 length: 14 residues. V gave up 1 base and J gave up 0 bases, with 6 bases separating them. DNA of the CDR3: TGTGCCAGCAGCTTAGTCCCAGTGAACACTGAAGCTTTCTTT. Translation gives CASSLVPVNTEAFF.

The chain is built from TRBV19 and TRBJ1-1; the match to TRBD1 covers 7 bases. The CDR3 contains 15 residues. J was trimmed by 2 bases and V by 4 bases; bases with no gene match: 7. CDR1 LNHDA and CDR2 SQIVND come from the germline V gene (reference sequence). The CDR3 DNA reads TGTGCCAGTAGTAGACAGGGAAGAGGTAACACTGAAGCTTTCTTT. Protein sequence: CASSRQGRGNTEAFF.